This is a list of T cell receptor beta chains from one sample in a study of T cell responses to AZD1222 COVID-19 vaccine. Sequencing was performed with immunoSEQ multiplex PCR; in TCRdb, only in-frame clones are kept and a portion is missing. The sample lists roughly 200,000 clones, approximately 94% seen once, with over 0.95% in the top ten. Sequences were derived from peripheral blood, sampled on day 0 of MenACWY control vaccination. The receptor source for this set is an adult in good health. CDR3s include the opening cysteine and the closing phenylalanine or tryptophan. Only some rows state a clone size, as once, few, many or a class for expanded clones.

cdr3_length	v_call	j_call	clone_size	cdr3_aa
17	TRBV6-4	TRBJ2-3	.	CASRALEGGLSTDTQYF
15	TRBV5-1	TRBJ2-3	.	CASSYGRPGTDTQYF
16	TRBV6-1	TRBJ2-1	.	CASSEVISTSGYEQFF
13	TRBV6-4	TRBJ1-1	few	CASSAEMNTEAFF
13	TRBV7-9	TRBJ1-2	.	CASSAERLYGYTF
14	TRBV24-1	TRBJ1-2	.	CATSARQGSYGYTF
16	TRBV6-5	TRBJ1-5	.	CASSYSWPDSNQPQHF
15	TRBV4-1	TRBJ1-4	.	CASSQVLGDNEKLFF
14	TRBV28	TRBJ1-5	.	CASTQGGGNQPQHF
17	TRBV19	TRBJ1-1	.	CASSILGWTAMNTEAFF
14	TRBV7-9	TRBJ2-5	.	CASSPGAGEETQYF
18	TRBV19	TRBJ2-3	once	CASSPVGGEYLGTDTQYF
17	TRBV19	TRBJ1-5	.	CASSIPKTTFSNQPQHF
13	TRBV3-1/TRBV3-2	TRBJ1-5	.	CASSQEGGSAQHF
14	TRBV7-9	TRBJ1-2	.	CASSPDRGSYGYTF
13	TRBV30	TRBJ2-5	.	CAWKGIRGETQYF
18	TRBV7-6	TRBJ1-1	.	CASSLFRDRVRGKTEAFF
16	TRBV5-1	TRBJ2-5	.	CASSFGGTSMSETQYF
15	TRBV3-1/TRBV3-2	TRBJ2-5	once	CASSQGGDRAETQYF
17	TRBV10-3	TRBJ1-1	.	CAISDRLGSRRNTEAFF
13	TRBV11-2	TRBJ2-7	.	CASSLGLAYEQYF
8	TRBV5-1	TRBJ1-1	.	CASNEAFF
13	TRBV7-3	TRBJ2-5	.	CASSLSRQETQYF
15	TRBV6-1	TRBJ2-2	once	CASSEHFIGTGELFF
15	TRBV7-2	TRBJ1-4	.	CASSLVGGASEKLFF
14	TRBV5-4	TRBJ1-1	.	CASSLVGVNTEAFF
13	TRBV5-4	TRBJ1-1	few	CASSYDRVPEAFF
13	TRBV18	TRBJ2-3	.	CASSPGGTDTQYF
14	TRBV6-5	TRBJ1-5	.	CASRTGGVNQPQHF
18	TRBV5-1	TRBJ1-1	once	CASSLGRTGRATNTEAFF
14	TRBV6-1	TRBJ1-5	.	CASSSQGGTQPQHF
13	TRBV5-1	TRBJ2-4	.	CASSLTGSHIQYF
14	TRBV2	TRBJ1-6	.	CASTPLAYNSPLHF
14	TRBV5-1	TRBJ2-2	once	CASSLGRGPGELFF
15	TRBV5-1	.	once	CASSLKQGAQDEQFF
14	TRBV21-1	TRBJ1-2	.	CATDRGDSNYGYTF
17	TRBV6-2/TRBV6-3	TRBJ1-5	.	CASSYSEGGALSQPQHF
14	TRBV30	TRBJ2-1	.	CAWSGGGSYNEQFF
12	TRBV7-2	TRBJ2-4	once	CASSFTGNIQYF
17	TRBV7-2	TRBJ1-1	.	CASSLAGDRQMNTEAFF
14	TRBV28	TRBJ1-1	.	CASSLGQGGTEAFF
14	TRBV2	TRBJ2-3	.	CASSATGGLDTQYF
17	TRBV27	TRBJ2-2	.	CASSLIWSKPNTGELFF
15	TRBV5-1	TRBJ2-7	.	CASSYYTGTGYEQYF